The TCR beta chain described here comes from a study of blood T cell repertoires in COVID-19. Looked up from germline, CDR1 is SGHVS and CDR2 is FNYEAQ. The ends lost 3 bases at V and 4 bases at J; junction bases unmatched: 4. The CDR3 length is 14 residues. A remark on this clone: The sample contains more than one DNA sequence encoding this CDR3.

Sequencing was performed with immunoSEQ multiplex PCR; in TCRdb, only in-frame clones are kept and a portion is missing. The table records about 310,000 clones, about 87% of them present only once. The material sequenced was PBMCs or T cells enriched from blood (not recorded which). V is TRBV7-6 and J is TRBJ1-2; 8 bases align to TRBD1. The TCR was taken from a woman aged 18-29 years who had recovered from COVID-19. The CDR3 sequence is CASSLGQGAYGYTF. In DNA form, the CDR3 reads TGTGCCAGCAGCTTGGGGCAGGGGGCCTATGGCTACACCTTC. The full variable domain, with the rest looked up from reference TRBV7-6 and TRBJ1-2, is GAGVSQSPRYKVTKRGQDVALRCDPISGHVSLYWYRQALGQGPEFLTYFNYEAQQDKSGLPNDRFSAERPEGSISTLTIQRTEQRDSAMYRCASSLGQGAYGYTFGSGTRLTVV.